This T cell receptor (beta chain) was identified in a study of identical twins. This clonotype was seen many times. MiXCR was run by TCRdb on the 5' RACE reads, yielding one entry per CDR3 protein. The data hold hundreds of thousands of distinct CDR3 sequences, with 6.1% observed a single time. V lost 4 bases, J lost 3 bases, and 2 bases stayed unmatched. This CDR3 contains 13 residues. Germline V gives CDR1 SQVTM, CDR2 ANQGSEA. The rearrangement links TRBV29-1 to TRBJ2-1; 8 nucleotides align to TRBD2. Sequenced sample: naive T cells sorted from blood. This receptor was identified in a man aged 18 to 30 in good health. The CDR3 bases are TGCAGCGTTGCTGCGGGGGGCTACAATGAGCAGTTCTTC. Its protein is CSVAAGGYNEQFF.